Reported below is one T cell receptor beta chain. The entry originates in a study of a mutant IDH1 vaccine in newly diagnosed glioma. The time point was: baseline, week 1 (first vaccination visit). Treatment meaning: pre-vaccination baseline after standard-of-care therapy. The CDR3 is 13 residues long. The germline gives CDR1 SGHRS, CDR2 YFSETQ. V was cut by 4 bases and J by 3 bases, with 10 bases left in between. Sequencing was performed with immunoSEQ multiplex PCR; in TCRdb, only in-frame clones are kept and a portion is missing. The data contain 85,000 to 100,000 clones, about 80% of them singletons.

The J gene is TRBJ2-5, the V gene TRBV5-1; no reliable D call. The origin of this receptor is a man aged 35 to 55 with glioma. Sequencing was performed on PBMCs, taken from a glioma patient treated with radiotherapy, temozolomide or both. CDR3 DNA sequence: TGCGCCAGCAGCACAGTCCAGAAAGAGACCCAGTACTTC. Its protein product is CASSTVQKETQYF.